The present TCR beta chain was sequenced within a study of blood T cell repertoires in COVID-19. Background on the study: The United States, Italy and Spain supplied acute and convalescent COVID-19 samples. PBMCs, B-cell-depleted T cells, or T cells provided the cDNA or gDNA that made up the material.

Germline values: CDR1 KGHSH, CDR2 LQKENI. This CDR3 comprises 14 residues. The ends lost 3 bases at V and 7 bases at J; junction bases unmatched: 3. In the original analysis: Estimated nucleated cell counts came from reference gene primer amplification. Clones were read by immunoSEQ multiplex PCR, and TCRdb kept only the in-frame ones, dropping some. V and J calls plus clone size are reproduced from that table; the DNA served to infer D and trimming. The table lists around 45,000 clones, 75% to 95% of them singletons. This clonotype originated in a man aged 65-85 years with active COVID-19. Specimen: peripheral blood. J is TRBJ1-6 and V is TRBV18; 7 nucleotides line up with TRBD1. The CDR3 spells CASSPTGENSPLHF. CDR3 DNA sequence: TGTGCCAGCTCACCTACAGGGGAGAATTCACCCCTCCACTTT.